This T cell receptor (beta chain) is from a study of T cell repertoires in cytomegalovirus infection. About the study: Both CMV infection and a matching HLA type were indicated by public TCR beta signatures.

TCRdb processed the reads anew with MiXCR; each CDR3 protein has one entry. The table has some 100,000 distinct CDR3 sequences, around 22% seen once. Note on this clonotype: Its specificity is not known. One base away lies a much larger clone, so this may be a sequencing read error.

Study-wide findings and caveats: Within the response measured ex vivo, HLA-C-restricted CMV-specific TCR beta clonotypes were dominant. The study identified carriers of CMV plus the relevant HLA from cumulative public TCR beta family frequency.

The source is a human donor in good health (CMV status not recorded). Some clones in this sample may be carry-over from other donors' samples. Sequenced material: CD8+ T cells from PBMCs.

The CDR3 DNA reads TGTGCTAGTGGTTCCGAGCGGCTTAAGAGGGGCTACACCTTC. Its translation is CASGSERLKRGYTF. The chain carries TRBV12-5 and TRBJ1-2, with D unclear. Trimming removed 4 bases from V and 8 bases from J, with 17 bases in between. The CDR3 spans 14 residues. CDR1 and CDR2 (germline): LGHNT, FRNRAP. The full variable domain, rest sourced from reference TRBV12-5 and TRBJ1-2, is DARVTQTPRHKVTEMGQEVTMRCQPILGHNTVFWYRQTMMQGLELLAYFRNRAPLDDSGMPKDRFSAEMPDATLATLKIQPSEPRDSAVYFCASGSERLKRGYTFGSGTRLTVV.